This T cell receptor (beta chain) was recovered during a study of radiotherapy plus CTLA-4 blockade in lung cancer. Looking at the study overall: Objective responses were recorded in around 18% of patients, with disease control recorded in 30% to 35%. Study-wide results and caveats: Expansion of tumor-derived TCR clones was observed in blood after radiotherapy plus ipilimumab.

Method: immunoSEQ multiplex PCR; TCRdb's copy keeps in-frame clones and lacks some. The sample lists around 37,000 clones; around 75% were seen once. Germline values: CDR1 SEHNR, CDR2 FQNEAQ (reference sequence). This CDR3 has 17 amino acids. V shed 4 bases, J shed 8 bases, and the junction held 11 bases outside the gene matches. Regarding this clone: Its target is not known.

Alongside CTLA-4 blockade with ipilimumab, patients with chemo-refractory metastatic non-small-cell lung cancer received focal radiation. The chain recombines TRBV7-9 with TRBJ2-1; 13 bases align to TRBD2. The origin of this receptor is a human donor with non-small cell lung cancer that progressed on radiotherapy plus ipilimumab. The sequencing used peripheral blood, collected from a patient treated with radiotherapy plus ipilimumab. The CDR3 bases are TGTGCCAGCAGCTCCCGGGGACTAGCGGGACCTCGGGATGAGCAGTTCTTC. Translation gives CASSSRGLAGPRDEQFF.